Each of the 19 T cell receptor beta chains below was sequenced from the same sample in a study of blood T cell repertoires in COVID-19. Method: immunoSEQ multiplex PCR; TCRdb's copy keeps in-frame clones and lacks some. The data hold approximately 250,000 clones, with 80% to 85% observed a single time. The specimen sequenced was peripheral blood. These receptors originate from a woman aged 40-49 years who had recovered from COVID-19.

The chain joins TRBV19 to TRBJ1-2; D is uncertain. Trimming took 5 bases from V and 0 from J, leaving 13 bases between them. In germline, CDR1 is LNHDA, CDR2 SQIVND (reference sequence). This CDR3 is 15 amino acids long. CDR3 nucleotide sequence: TGTGCCAGTAGTCGCCAGGTCCAGACTAACTATGGCTACACCTTC. Amino acids: CASSRQVQTNYGYTF.

The chain recombines TRBV19 with TRBJ2-5; D might be TRBD2 (5 bases). Germline CDR1 is LNHDA and CDR2 is SQIVND (reference sequence). This CDR3 spans 13 amino acids. The V and J ends lost 9 bases and 5 bases respectively, with 16 bases between them. CDR3 loop: CASAEAYGETQYF. Here the CDR3 DNA reads TGTGCCAGCGCGGAGGCGTACGGGGAGACCCAGTACTTC.

The chain is built from TRBV28 and TRBJ1-5; TRBD1 is a possible D gene (6 bases). The ends were cut back, 1 base at V and 4 bases at J, with 11 bases in the middle. Germline CDR1 MDHEN, CDR2 SYDVKM. The CDR3 is made up of 15 amino acids. This CDR3 is CASSLFTTGNQPQHF. In DNA, the CDR3 is TGTGCCAGCAGTTTATTTACCACAGGGAATCAGCCCCAGCATTTT.

The chain is built from TRBV6-5 and TRBJ1-3; possibly TRBD1 for D (5 bases). Germline V gene data show CDR1 as MNHEY and CDR2 as SVGAGI. Trimming shortened V by 6 bases and J by 0 bases, and 9 bases separated the two germline ends. The CDR3 is made up of 14 amino acids. CDR3 DNA sequence: TGTGCCAGCAGACAAGGGGTCTCTGGAAACACCATATATTTT. It specifies CASRQGVSGNTIYF.

The J gene is TRBJ1-2, the V gene TRBV28; D not certain. Germline CDR1 reads MDHEN; CDR2 reads SYDVKM. V dropped 9 bases and J dropped 0 bases, with 8 bases sitting between them. This CDR3 is built from 12 residues. CDR3 amino acids: CASRGTNYGYTF. As DNA, the CDR3 is TGTGCCAGTAGAGGCACTAACTATGGCTACACCTTC.

The rearrangement joins TRBV27 to TRBJ1-5; a possible D gene is TRBD1 (5 bases). CDR3 size: 14 residues. Germline loops: CDR1 MNHEY, CDR2 SMNVEV (reference sequence). Trimming left V 5 bases short and J 5 bases short, with 13 bases between. In DNA, the CDR3 is TGTGCCAGCAGTCCGCGGACAACTGATCAGCCCCAGCATTTT. Amino acid sequence: CASSPRTTDQPQHF.

This clone was detected a few times. The chain has TRBV6-1 and TRBJ1-5; D is possibly TRBD1 (5 bases). V was trimmed by 1 base and J by 7 bases, leaving 20 bases between them. Germline V gene sequence: CDR1 MNHNS, CDR2 SASEGT. The CDR3 covers 17 residues. In DNA, the CDR3 is TGTGCCAGCAGTGAAGGGGCAGGGCCCTTAGAGAAGCAGCCCCAGCATTTT. Its protein is CASSEGAGPLEKQPQHF.

J is TRBJ1-5 and V is TRBV6-4; 9 bases map to TRBD1. CDR3 length equals 20 residues. The ends lost 2 bases at V and 2 bases at J; junction bases unmatched: 16. The germline V gene has CDR1 MRHNA and CDR2 SNTAGT. This CDR3 is CASSDPKGQGLKGGNQPQHF. CDR3 bases: TGTGCCAGCAGTGACCCGAAGGGACAGGGTCTCAAAGGGGGCAATCAGCCCCAGCATTTT.

The chain employs TRBV29-1 and TRBJ2-3; 10 bases fit TRBD1. This CDR3 spans 11 amino acids. J gave up 12 bases and V 7 bases, and 7 bases lay outside the gene matches. Per germline, CDR1 SQVTM and CDR2 ANQGSEA. CDR3 region: CSAEGQGRQYF. CDR3 in DNA: TGCAGCGCCGAGGGACAGGGGAGACAGTATTTT.

V and J are TRBV27 and TRBJ2-5, with 7 bases aligning to TRBD2. This CDR3 has 14 amino acids. Germline loops: CDR1 MNHEY, CDR2 SMNVEV (reference sequence). V was pared by 2 bases and J by 5 bases, with 5 bases of the junction left unmatched. The CDR3 spells CASSLTRGGETQYF. As DNA, the CDR3 is TGTGCCAGCAGTTTAACTAGGGGAGGGGAGACCCAGTACTTC.

The V gene is TRBV5-6, the J gene TRBJ2-5, with a weak D call TRBD2 (7 bases). Germline V lookup: CDR1 SGHDT, CDR2 YYEEEE. There are 15 residues in the CDR3. Trimming pared 2 bases from V and 1 base from J, leaving 12 bases between. This CDR3 reads CASSFRGGVQETQYF. The DNA for the CDR3 is TGTGCCAGCAGCTTTAGGGGGGGGGTCCAAGAGACCCAGTACTTC. Based on the CDR3 plus reference TRBV5-6 and TRBJ2-5, the full variable domain is DAGVTQSPTHLIKTRGQQVTLRCSPKSGHDTVSWYQQALGQGPQFIFQYYEEEERQRGNFPDRFSGHQFPNYSSELNVNALLLGDSALYLCASSFRGGVQETQYFGPGTRLLVL.

The gene calls are TRBV7-3 and TRBJ2-3; D perhaps matches TRBD2 (5 bases). CDR3 length: 17 residues. The V and J ends lost 5 bases and 2 bases respectively, with 20 bases between them. The germline gives CDR1 SGHTA, CDR2 FQGTGA. CDR3 nucleotides: TGTGCCAGCAGCGCCGGCTCGGGGTTTGCGGACACAGATACGCAGTATTTT. Its protein is CASSAGSGFADTDTQYF.

In its sample, this clone was seen once. This chain connects TRBV18 to TRBJ1-6, with 7 bases that match TRBD1. Germline lookup yields CDR1 KGHSH and CDR2 LQKENI. This CDR3 is built from 14 residues. The V and J ends lost 5 bases and 10 bases, in that order; junction bases with no gene match: 8. CDR3 in DNA: TGTGCCAGCTCAAGGCGACAGGGAGGCTCACCCCTCCACTTT. Encoded protein: CASSRRQGGSPLHF. The full variable domain, in which reference TRBV18 and TRBJ1-6 provide the parts outside the CDR3, is NAGVMQNPRHLVRRRGQEARLRCSPMKGHSHVYWYRQLPEEGLKFMVYLQKENIIDESGMPKERFSAEFPKEGPSILRIQQVVRGDSAAYFCASSRRQGGSPLHFGNGTRLTVT.

The chain joins TRBV2 to TRBJ1-6, with 9 positions matching TRBD1. V dropped 8 bases and J dropped 6; count of bases not matched to a gene: 8. This CDR3 contains 15 residues. Germline CDR1 reads SNHLY; CDR2 reads FYNNEI. The CDR3 DNA reads as TGTGCCAGCCAGCTAACAGGGGGCGGTAATTCACCCCTCCACTTT. Protein sequence: CASQLTGGGNSPLHF.

This clone was counted between two and nine times. In nucleotides, the CDR3 is TGTGCCAGCAGCAGGAATCAGCCCCAGCATTTT. Residues: CASSRNQPQHF. The V call is TRBV6-5, the J call TRBJ1-5, with no clear D. Germline CDR1 and CDR2: MNHEY and SVGAGI. The CDR3 sequence is 11 residues long. Trimming took off 6 bases at V and 4 bases at J, with 4 bases between the two ends.

The rearrangement joins TRBV2 to TRBJ2-1; the match to TRBD2 covers 8 bases. Germline assignment: CDR1 SNHLY and CDR2 FYNNEI. V lost 6 bases to trimming and J lost 6 bases; unmatched junction nucleotides: 4. This CDR3 is 13 amino acids long. CDR3 region: CASSLTSGNEQFF. The DNA for the CDR3 is TGTGCCAGCAGCCTTACTAGCGGCAATGAGCAGTTCTTC.

V and J are TRBV6-5 and TRBJ2-1; 12 bases line up with TRBD2. This CDR3 contains 14 residues. Germline V CDR1 and CDR2: MNHEY, SVGAGI. V lost 6 bases to trimming and J lost 9 bases; unmatched junction nucleotides: 6. The DNA for the CDR3 is TGTGCCAGCAGCCCAACTAGCGGGGGGATTGAGCAGTTCTTC. As protein: CASSPTSGGIEQFF.

CDR3 coding DNA: TGTGCCAGCAGTTCACAGGGTGGGGTGTTCGAGCAGTACTTC. This codes for CASSSQGGVFEQYF. The chain employs TRBV27 and TRBJ2-7; a possible D gene is TRBD1 (6 bases). With 4 bases removed from V and 6 bases from J, the gap between germline ends came to 16 bases. CDR3 length: 14 residues. Germline V gives CDR1 MNHEY, CDR2 SMNVEV (reference sequence).

V and J are TRBV5-5 and TRBJ2-1; a weak D match, TRBD1 (7 bases). V dropped 1 base and J dropped 2 bases, with 13 bases sitting between them. Germline V gene data show CDR1 as SGHKS and CDR2 as YYEKEE (reference sequence). The CDR3 runs to 16 residues. CDR3 region: CASSLTGEVTYNEQFF. In DNA form, the CDR3 reads TGTGCCAGCAGCTTGACAGGGGAGGTCACCTACAATGAGCAGTTCTTC. Full variable domain (remainder filled in from reference TRBV5-5 and TRBJ2-1): DAGVTQSPTHLIKTRGQQVTLRCSPISGHKSVSWYQQVLGQGPQFIFQYYEKEERGRGNFPDRFSARQFPNYSSELNVNALLLGDSALYLCASSLTGEVTYNEQFFGPGTRLTVL.